The subject of this entry is one T cell receptor beta chain. Compared with the rest of its sample, this clonotype is large (0.1 to 1%). Its antigen remains undetermined. No base quality values were provided; no much bigger clone lies one nucleotide off. The sample's treatment or condition label is to be understood as: 10-day PBMC culture with coronavirus spike peptide pools or control peptides (ViraFEST assay). CD4+ T cells from unexposed donors were collected before the COVID-19 pandemic (2011-2018). The ViraFEST assay was used in the study, in which antigen-specific T cells were expanded with peptide pools and expanded clonotypes were subsequently identified by TCR sequencing. Each well held 2 million to 2.5 million PBMCs cultured with about 9.8 ug/ml peptide pools in IMDM containing about 5% human AB serum and 10 IU/ml IL-2. Half of the culture medium was replaced with fresh IL-2-containing medium on days 3 and 7. Once the cells had been in culture for less than 12 days, the EasySep CD4+ T cell isolation kit was used to isolate CD4+ T cells by negative selection. Unexposed donor CD4+ T cells were tested for reactivity to SARS-CoV-2 S and N and four common cold coronavirus spike pools, as cell number allowed. Ficoll-Paque Plus gradient centrifugation was used to isolate PBMCs from whole blood, and the isolated PBMCs were then either used fresh or cryopreserved at -140C. Culture conditions were generally each tested in triplicate wells. The leukapheresis product for the unexposed donors was obtained through commercial purchase.

This sample was included in a study of vaccination and CD4 T cells after COVID-19 (dated by TCRdb to between 2021 and 2022). Describing the broader study: The convalescent cohort comprised six males and four females, including two Hispanic individuals, seven Caucasians, two Asians and one multiracial person. In an earlier paper using these donors, memory CD4+ T cell crossreactivity between SARS-CoV-2 and common cold coronavirus spike proteins was assessed at the TCR clonotype level. The time from the second vaccine dose to post-vaccine blood sampling had a median of roughly 70 days and ranged from 14 to 241 days. As controls, cultures received a CEFX viral epitope pool (the positive control), an HIV-1 Nef peptide pool (the negative control), or no peptide at all. In 10 COVID-19 convalescent patients and a few infection-naive healthy vaccine recipients, researchers compared the spike-specific CD4+ TCR repertoire from before mRNA vaccination with the repertoire from after. Post-COVID blood samples from convalescent patients were collected a median of about 110 days after diagnosis, with a range of roughly 35 to 180 days. Participants received two doses of either the Pfizer-BioNTech BNT162b2 vaccine (n=8) or the Moderna mRNA-1273 vaccine (n=2). The cultures were stimulated with overlapping spike peptide pools from SARS-CoV-2 and from the common cold coronaviruses HCoV-NL63, HCoV-OC43 and HCoV-229E.

What the research found in general, with its limitations: Nearly all vaccine-specific clones in convalescent patients (304 of 307) were mono-reactive for SARS-CoV-2 spike rather than cross-reactive with common cold coronaviruses. The median number of SARS-CoV-2-reactive clonotypes rose from approximately 20 after infection to some 40 after vaccination, but the change was not significant. Only a relatively small number of convalescent patients were included in the study, and early timepoints following natural infection were not analyzed. In convalescent patients, a median about 86% of post-vaccine SARS-CoV-2-reactive clones were detected only after vaccination, suggesting vaccine-specific priming.

Library method: PCR. At the Johns Hopkins FTIC core, DNA from the cultured CD4+ T cells underwent TCR sequencing with the Oncomine TCR Beta short-read assay. The QIAamp micro DNA kit was used to extract genomic DNA from the cultured CD4+ T cells. Oncomine TCR Beta libraries made from cultured CD4+ T cells were pooled using unique dual indexes and sequenced on an Illumina iSeq 100. In the authors' own workflow: Non-productive sequences were removed, and CDR3s that did not start with C, did not end with F or W, or were shorter than 7 amino acids were discarded. The MANAFEST web application identified antigen-specific clonotypes by comparing peptide-stimulated wells against reference wells and other culture wells. Positive clones required FDR below 0.05, an odds ratio above 5, and productive frequency above 0.1% in at least two of three replicate wells. Clonotypes that were significantly expanded in both SARS-CoV-2 spike wells and at least one common cold coronavirus spike condition were defined as cross-reactive. Similarity between CDR3 sequences was evaluated in R version 3.6.1 using Levenshtein distances (stringdist) and unrooted phylogenetic trees (ape). TCRdb passed the public sequencing reads through fastp at Q25 and MiXCR, retaining productive beta sequences. Every entry covers one CDR3 protein and lists the most common genes and DNA from its rows. The V and J calls and clone size come from TCRdb's table, not from the authors' own analysis. Recorded for this sample are under 5,500 distinct CDR3 sequences; 63% of them occurred a single time. The ten largest clonotypes hold around a third of the sample.

Counted from cysteine to phenylalanine, this CDR3 has 14 amino acids. The retained sequence is limited to the CDR3, 42 bases, with the frame set at the first base. V lost 0 bases and J lost 3 bases; the stretch between them is 9 bases long. CDR1 and CDR2, per the germline V gene (reference sequence), are SGHNT and YYREEE. The TCR comes from a human donor in good health. The sequenced sample was CD4+ T cells from blood, cultured in vitro. This chain joins TRBV5-4 to TRBJ2-5, with an unclear D gene assignment. The sequenced DNA is TGTGCCAGCAGCTTGGGGACCCTCGAAGAGACCCAGTACTTC. The encoded protein is CASSLGTLEETQYF.